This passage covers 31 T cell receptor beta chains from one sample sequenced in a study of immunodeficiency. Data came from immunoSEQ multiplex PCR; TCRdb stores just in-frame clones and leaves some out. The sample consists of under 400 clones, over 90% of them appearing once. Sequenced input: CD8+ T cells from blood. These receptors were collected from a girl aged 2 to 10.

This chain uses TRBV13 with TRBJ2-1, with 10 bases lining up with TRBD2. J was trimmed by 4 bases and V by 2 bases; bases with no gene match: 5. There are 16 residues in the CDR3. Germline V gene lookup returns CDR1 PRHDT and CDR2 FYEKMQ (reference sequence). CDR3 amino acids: CASSLRSSGSYNEQFF. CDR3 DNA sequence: TGTGCCAGCAGCTTAAGGTCTAGCGGGAGTTACAATGAGCAGTTCTTC.

CDR3 sequence reads: CASSSGLAGGIEQYF. The CDR3 coding sequence is TGCGCCAGCAGCTCCGGACTAGCGGGAGGCATCGAGCAGTACTTC. This rearrangement joins TRBV4-1 to TRBJ2-7; 14 bases align to TRBD2. The junction had 6 bases not matched to a gene; V was cut back by 5 bases and J by 6 bases. The CDR3 is 15 residues long. The V gene's germline CDR1 is MGHRA and CDR2 YSYEKL.

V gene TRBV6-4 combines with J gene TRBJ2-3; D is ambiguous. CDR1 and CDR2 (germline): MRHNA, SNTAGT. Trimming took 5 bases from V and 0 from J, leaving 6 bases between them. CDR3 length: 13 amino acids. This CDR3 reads CASSFLSTDTQYF. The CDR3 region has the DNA TGTGCCAGCAGTTTCCTTAGCACAGATACGCAGTATTTT.

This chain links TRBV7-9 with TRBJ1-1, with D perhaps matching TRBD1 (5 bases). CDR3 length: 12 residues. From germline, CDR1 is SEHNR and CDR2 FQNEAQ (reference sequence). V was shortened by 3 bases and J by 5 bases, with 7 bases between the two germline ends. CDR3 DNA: TGTGCCAGCAGCTTCAGGGTGACTGAAGCTTTCTTT. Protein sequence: CASSFRVTEAFF.

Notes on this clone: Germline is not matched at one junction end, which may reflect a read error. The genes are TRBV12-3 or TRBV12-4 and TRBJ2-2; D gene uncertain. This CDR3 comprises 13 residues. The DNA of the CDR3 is TGTGCCAGCATTTTACGGTACACCGGGGAGCTGTTTTTT. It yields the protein CASILRYTGELFF.

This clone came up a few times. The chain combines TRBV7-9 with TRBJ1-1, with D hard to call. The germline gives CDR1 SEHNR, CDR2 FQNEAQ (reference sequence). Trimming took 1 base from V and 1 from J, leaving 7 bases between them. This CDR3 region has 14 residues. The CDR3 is CASSLVSWNTEAFF. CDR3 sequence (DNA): TGTGCCAGCAGCTTAGTCTCCTGGAACACTGAAGCTTTCTTT.

This CDR3 reads CASKLQGLAGYTF. Here the CDR3 DNA reads TGTGCCAGCAAGCTTCAGGGCTTGGCTGGCTACACCTTC. J is TRBJ1-2 and V is TRBV6-5, with a tentative D call TRBD1 (5 bases). CDR3 length: 13 residues. CDR1 is MNHEY and CDR2 is SVGAGI in the germline V gene. V shed 7 bases and J shed 7 bases, with 16 bases lying between them.

The CDR3 loop is CASSQALLNAQFF. The CDR3 coding sequence is TGCGCCAGCAGCCAAGCCCTGCTCAATGCCCAGTTCTTC. The chain links TRBV4-1 to TRBJ2-1; D remains ambiguous. Trimming stripped 1 base from V and 13 bases from J, with 14 bases between. The CDR3 is 13 amino acids. Germline assignment: CDR1 MGHRA and CDR2 YSYEKL.

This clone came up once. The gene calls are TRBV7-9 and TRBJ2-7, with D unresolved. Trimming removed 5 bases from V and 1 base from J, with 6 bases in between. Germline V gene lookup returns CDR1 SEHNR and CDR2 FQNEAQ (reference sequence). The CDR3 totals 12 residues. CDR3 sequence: CASSAGSYEQYF. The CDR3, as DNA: TGTGCCAGCAGCGCCGGGTCCTACGAGCAGTACTTC.

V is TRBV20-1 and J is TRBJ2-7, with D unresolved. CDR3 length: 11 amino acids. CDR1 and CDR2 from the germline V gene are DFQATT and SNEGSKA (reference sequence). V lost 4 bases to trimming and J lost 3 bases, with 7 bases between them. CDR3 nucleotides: TGCAGTGCTACCAAGGTCTACGAGCAGTACTTC. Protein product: CSATKVYEQYF.

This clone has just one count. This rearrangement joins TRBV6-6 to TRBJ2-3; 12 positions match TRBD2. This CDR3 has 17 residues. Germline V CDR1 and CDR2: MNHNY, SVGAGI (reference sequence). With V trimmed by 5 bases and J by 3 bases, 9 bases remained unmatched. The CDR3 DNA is TGTGCCAGCAGTCCGGCCGGGACTAGCGGGTGGACAGATACGCAGTATTTT. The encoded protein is CASSPAGTSGWTDTQYF.

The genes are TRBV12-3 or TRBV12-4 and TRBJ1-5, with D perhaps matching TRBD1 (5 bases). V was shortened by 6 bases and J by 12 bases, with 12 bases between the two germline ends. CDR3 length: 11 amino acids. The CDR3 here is CASSAGLHQHF. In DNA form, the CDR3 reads TGTGCCAGCAGCGCGGGACTTCACCAGCATTTT.

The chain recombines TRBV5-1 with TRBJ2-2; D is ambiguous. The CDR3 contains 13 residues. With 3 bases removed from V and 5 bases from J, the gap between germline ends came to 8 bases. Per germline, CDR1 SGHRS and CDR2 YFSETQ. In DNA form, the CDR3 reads TGCGCCAGCAGCTGGCTACAAACCGGGGAGCTGTTTTTT. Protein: CASSWLQTGELFF.

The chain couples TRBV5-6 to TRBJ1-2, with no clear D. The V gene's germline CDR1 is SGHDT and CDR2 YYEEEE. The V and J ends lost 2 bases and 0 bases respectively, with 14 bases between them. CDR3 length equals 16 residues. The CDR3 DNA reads TGTGCCAGCAGCTTCCCTTTACAGATCGCTAACTATGGCTACACCTTC. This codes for CASSFPLQIANYGYTF.

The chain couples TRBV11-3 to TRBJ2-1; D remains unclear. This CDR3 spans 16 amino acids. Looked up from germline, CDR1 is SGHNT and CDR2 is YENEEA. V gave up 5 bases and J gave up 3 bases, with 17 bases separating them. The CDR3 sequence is CASSQVARLSYNEQFF. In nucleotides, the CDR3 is TGTGCCAGCAGCCAGGTGGCCCGACTCAGCTACAATGAGCAGTTCTTC.

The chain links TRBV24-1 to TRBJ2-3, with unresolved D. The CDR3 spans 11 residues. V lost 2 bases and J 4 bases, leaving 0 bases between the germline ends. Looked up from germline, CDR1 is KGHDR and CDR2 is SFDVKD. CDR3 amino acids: CATSDSDTQYF. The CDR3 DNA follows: TGTGCCACCAGTGATTCAGATACGCAGTATTTT.

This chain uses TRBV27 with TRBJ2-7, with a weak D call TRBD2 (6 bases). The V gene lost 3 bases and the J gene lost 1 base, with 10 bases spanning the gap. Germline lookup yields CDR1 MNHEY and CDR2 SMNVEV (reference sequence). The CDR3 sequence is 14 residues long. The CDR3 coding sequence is TGTGCCAGCAGTTTGGGGGACTTTTCCTACGAGCAGTACTTC. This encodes CASSLGDFSYEQYF.

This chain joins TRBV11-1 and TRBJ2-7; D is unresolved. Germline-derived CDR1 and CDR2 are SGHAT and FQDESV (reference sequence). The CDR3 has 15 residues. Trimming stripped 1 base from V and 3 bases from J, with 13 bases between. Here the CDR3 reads CASSLGSPWDYEQYF. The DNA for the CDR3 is TGTGCCAGCAGCTTAGGGTCCCCCTGGGACTACGAGCAGTACTTC.

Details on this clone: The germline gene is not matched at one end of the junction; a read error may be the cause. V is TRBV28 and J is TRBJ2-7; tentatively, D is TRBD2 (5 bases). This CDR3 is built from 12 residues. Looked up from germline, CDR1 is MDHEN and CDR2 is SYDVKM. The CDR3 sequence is CASSLMGDPHTF. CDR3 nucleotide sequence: TGTGCCAGCAGTTTAATGGGAGATCCTCACACCTTC.

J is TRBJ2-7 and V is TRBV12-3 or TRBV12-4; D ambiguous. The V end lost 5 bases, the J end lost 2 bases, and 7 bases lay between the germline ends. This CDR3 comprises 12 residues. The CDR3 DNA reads TGTGCCAGCAGTGACGGCACCTACGAGCAGTACTTC. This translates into CASSDGTYEQYF.

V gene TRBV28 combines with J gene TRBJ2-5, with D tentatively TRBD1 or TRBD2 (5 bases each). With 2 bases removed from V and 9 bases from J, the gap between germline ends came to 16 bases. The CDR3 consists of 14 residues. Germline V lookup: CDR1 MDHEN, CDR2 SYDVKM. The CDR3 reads CASSLAGPRASQYF. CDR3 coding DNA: TGTGCCAGCAGTTTAGCGGGTCCCAGGGCGTCCCAGTACTTC.

CDR3 sequence reads: CASSPTRLGAYNEQFF. The CDR3 DNA is TGTGCCAGTAGTCCGACAAGGTTGGGGGCCTACAATGAGCAGTTCTTC. This chain joins TRBV19 and TRBJ2-1, with D perhaps TRBD1 or TRBD2 (5 bases each). This CDR3 spans 16 amino acids. Trimming stripped 5 bases from V and 2 bases from J, with 16 bases between. The germline V gene encodes CDR1 LNHDA and CDR2 SQIVND (reference sequence).

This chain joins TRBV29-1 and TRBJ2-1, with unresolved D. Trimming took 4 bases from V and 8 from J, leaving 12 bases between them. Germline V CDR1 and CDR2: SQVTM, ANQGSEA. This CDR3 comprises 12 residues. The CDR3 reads CSVGTNPHEQFF. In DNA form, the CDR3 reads TGCAGCGTTGGTACTAATCCCCATGAGCAGTTCTTC.

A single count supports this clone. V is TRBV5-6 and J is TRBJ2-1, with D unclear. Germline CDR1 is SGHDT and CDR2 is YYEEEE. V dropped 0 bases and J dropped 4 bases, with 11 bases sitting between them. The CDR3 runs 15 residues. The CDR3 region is CASSLGVSGYNEQFF. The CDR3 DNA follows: TGTGCCAGCAGCTTGGGAGTAAGTGGATACAATGAGCAGTTCTTC. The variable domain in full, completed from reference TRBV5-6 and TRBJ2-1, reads DAGVTQSPTHLIKTRGQQVTLRCSPKSGHDTVSWYQQALGQGPQFIFQYYEEEERQRGNFPDRFSGHQFPNYSSELNVNALLLGDSALYLCASSLGVSGYNEQFFGPGTRLTVL.

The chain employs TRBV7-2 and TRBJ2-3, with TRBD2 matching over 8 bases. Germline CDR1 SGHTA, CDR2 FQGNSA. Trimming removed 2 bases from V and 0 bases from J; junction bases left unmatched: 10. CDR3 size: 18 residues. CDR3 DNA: TGTGCCAGCAGCTTACTAGCGGGTGTGGGTAAAAGCACAGATACGCAGTATTTT. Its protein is CASSLLAGVGKSTDTQYF. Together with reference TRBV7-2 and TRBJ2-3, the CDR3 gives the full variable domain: GAGVSQSPSNKVTEKGKDVELRCDPISGHTALYWYRQSLGQGLEFLIYFQGNSAPDKSGLPSDRFSAERTGGSVSTLTIQRTQQEDSAVYLCASSLLAGVGKSTDTQYFGPGTRLTVL.

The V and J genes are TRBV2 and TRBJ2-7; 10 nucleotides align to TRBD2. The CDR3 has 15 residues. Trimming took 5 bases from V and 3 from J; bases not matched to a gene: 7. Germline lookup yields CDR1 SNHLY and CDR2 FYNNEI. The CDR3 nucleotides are TGTGCCAGCAGTTCCGGGACTAGCGCCCTCTACGAGCAGTACTTC. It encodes CASSSGTSALYEQYF.

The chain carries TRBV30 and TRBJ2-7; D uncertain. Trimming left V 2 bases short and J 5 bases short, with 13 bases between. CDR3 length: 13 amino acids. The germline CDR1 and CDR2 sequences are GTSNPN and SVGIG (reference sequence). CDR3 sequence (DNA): TGTGCCTGGAGTTACGGTACAAGGAACGAGCAGTACTTC. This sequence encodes CAWSYGTRNEQYF. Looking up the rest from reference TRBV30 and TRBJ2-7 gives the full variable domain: SQTIHQWPATLVQPVGSPLSLECTVEGTSNPNLYWYRQAAGRGLQLLFYSVGIGQISSEVPQNLSASRPQDRQFILSSKKLLLSDSGFYLCAWSYGTRNEQYFGPGTRLTVT.

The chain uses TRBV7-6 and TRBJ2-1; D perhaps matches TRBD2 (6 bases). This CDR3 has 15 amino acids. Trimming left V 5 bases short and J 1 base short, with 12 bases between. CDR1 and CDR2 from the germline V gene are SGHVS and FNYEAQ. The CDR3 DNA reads TGTGCCAGCAGCCAATCGGGGGTTTCCTACAATGAGCAGTTCTTC. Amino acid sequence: CASSQSGVSYNEQFF.

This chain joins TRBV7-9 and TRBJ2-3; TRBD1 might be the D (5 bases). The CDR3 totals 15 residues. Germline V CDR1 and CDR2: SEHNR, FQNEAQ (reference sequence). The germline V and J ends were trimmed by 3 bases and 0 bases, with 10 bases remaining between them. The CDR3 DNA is TGTGCCAGCAGCTTCAGGGCCCCTAGCACAGATACGCAGTATTTT. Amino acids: CASSFRAPSTDTQYF. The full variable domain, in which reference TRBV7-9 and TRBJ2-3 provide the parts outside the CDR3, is DTGVSQNPRHKITKRGQNVTFRCDPISEHNRLYWYRQTLGQGPEFLTYFQNEAQLEKSRLLSDRFSAERPKGSFSTLEIQRTEQGDSAMYLCASSFRAPSTDTQYFGPGTRLTVL.

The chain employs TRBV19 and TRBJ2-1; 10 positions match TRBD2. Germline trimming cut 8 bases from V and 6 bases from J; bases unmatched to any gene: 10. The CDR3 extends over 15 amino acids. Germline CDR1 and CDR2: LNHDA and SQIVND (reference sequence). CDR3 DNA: TGTGCCAGTTCGGAGGAGCTAGCGGGAGTCAATGAGCAGTTCTTC. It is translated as CASSEELAGVNEQFF. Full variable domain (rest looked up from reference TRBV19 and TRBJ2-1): DGGITQSPKYLFRKEGQNVTLSCEQNLNHDAMYWYRQDPGQGLRLIYYSQIVNDFQKGDIAEGYSVSREKKESFPLTVTSAQKNPTAFYLCASSEELAGVNEQFFGPGTRLTVL.

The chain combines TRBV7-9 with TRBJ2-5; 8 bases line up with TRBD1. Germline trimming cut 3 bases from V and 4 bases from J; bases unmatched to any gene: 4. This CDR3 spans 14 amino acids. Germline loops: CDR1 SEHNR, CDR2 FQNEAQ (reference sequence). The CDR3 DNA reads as TGTGCCAGCAGCTTTGACAGGGGCCCAGAGACCCAGTACTTC. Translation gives CASSFDRGPETQYF.